This passage covers 25 T cell receptor beta chains from one sample sequenced in a study of cytomegalovirus exposure and HLA in healthy donors. PCR primers comprised 60 Vbeta and 13 Jbeta primers. Assay used: immunoSEQ multiplex PCR; TCRdb lists only in-frame clones, some missing. The sample carries 220,000 or so clones, about 77% recorded once. The material sequenced was PBMCs. The receptors derive from a woman younger than 45 in good health and CMV-seronegative.

The chain is built from TRBV5-6 and TRBJ1-6, with D maybe TRBD1 (5 bases). The CDR3 consists of 14 residues. Per the germline V gene, CDR1 is SGHDT and CDR2 is YYEEEE. The V end lost 6 bases, the J end lost 5 bases, and 12 bases lay between the germline ends. The CDR3 protein is CASIAGQHNSPLHF. Here the CDR3 DNA reads TGTGCCAGCATAGCAGGACAACATAATTCACCCCTCCACTTT.

The chain is built from TRBV18 and TRBJ1-1; D might be TRBD1 (5 bases). Germline lookup yields CDR1 KGHSH and CDR2 LQKENI. V was clipped by 3 bases and J by 1 base, with 12 bases between them. CDR3 size: 15 residues. CDR3 DNA: TGTGCCAGCTCACCCGAGGGGAGGTCGAACACTGAAGCTTTCTTT. Translating gives CASSPEGRSNTEAFF.

This chain joins TRBV7-3 and TRBJ1-1, with D possibly being TRBD1 (5 bases). CDR1 SGHTA and CDR2 FQGTGA come from the germline V gene. The ends were cut back, 5 bases at V and 1 base at J, with 8 bases in the middle. CDR3 length: 13 amino acids. The CDR3 bases are TGTGCCAGCAGCCCTAGGGGGAACACTGAAGCTTTCTTT. Its protein is CASSPRGNTEAFF.

This clone was counted a few times. This chain joins TRBV5-1 and TRBJ2-2; a possible D gene is TRBD1 (6 bases). Deletions cut 4 bases from V and 2 bases from J, with 9 bases between. There are 14 residues in the CDR3. CDR1 and CDR2 (germline): SGHRS, YFSETQ. The chain's CDR3 is CASSPGTNTGELFF. The CDR3 nucleotides read TGCGCCAGCAGCCCCGGGACAAACACCGGGGAGCTGTTTTTT. Complete variable domain (other parts from reference TRBV5-1 and TRBJ2-2): KAGVTQTPRYLIKTRGQQVTLSCSPISGHRSVSWYQQTPGQGLQFLFEYFSETQRNKGNFPGRFSGRQFSNSRSEMNVSTLELGDSALYLCASSPGTNTGELFFGEGSRLTVL.

The chain has TRBV6-1 and TRBJ1-4; the match to TRBD1 covers 9 bases. Germline trimming cut 3 bases from V and 5 bases from J; bases unmatched to any gene: 7. This CDR3 is built from 16 residues. The germline V gene encodes CDR1 MNHNS and CDR2 SASEGT. The CDR3: CASSDQGQGWNEKLFF. CDR3 coding DNA: TGTGCCAGCAGTGACCAGGGACAGGGTTGGAATGAAAAACTGTTTTTT.

The rearrangement joins TRBV6-5 to TRBJ2-5, with TRBD2 identical over 7 bases. The CDR3 sequence is 13 residues long. V trimming: 2 bases; J trimming: 5 bases; junction bases outside the gene matches: 2. Germline CDR1 and CDR2: MNHEY and SVGAGI. The CDR3 bases are TGTGCCAGCAGTTACAGGGGAGGGGAGACCCAGTACTTC. It yields the protein CASSYRGGETQYF.

The J gene is TRBJ1-1, the V gene TRBV7-3, with D unclear. CDR3 length: 14 residues. Germline lookup yields CDR1 SGHTA and CDR2 FQGTGA. Between the trimmed V and J ends, which lost 2 bases and 5 bases, there was a span of 12 bases. This chain's CDR3 is CASSLLPGYTEAFF. The DNA for the CDR3 is TGTGCCAGCAGCTTACTGCCGGGTTATACTGAAGCTTTCTTT.

This chain uses TRBV13 with TRBJ2-5; 10 bases are a match to TRBD2. The last part of the DNA fits TRBJ2-7 better; the J call may be wrong. The CDR3 runs 20 residues. The germline V gene encodes CDR1 PRHDT and CDR2 FYEKMQ (reference sequence). In nucleotides, the CDR3 is TGTGCCAGCAGCCCGCCGGGGACTAGCGTCCCTGGGGGGATCTCCTACGAGCAGTACTTC. This codes for CASSPPGTSVPGGISYEQYF.

In DNA, the CDR3 is TGTGCCAGCAGTTCTACAGGGGAAGGTGGCTACACCTTC. Its protein is CASSSTGEGGYTF. The V call is TRBV6-5, the J call TRBJ1-2; 7 bases are shared with TRBD1. Germline V lookup: CDR1 MNHEY, CDR2 SVGAGI. This CDR3 is built from 13 residues. V was clipped by 4 bases and J by 7 bases; unmatched bases: 6.

The chain recombines TRBV7-3 with TRBJ1-1; possibly TRBD1 for D (5 bases). V was cut by 5 bases and J by 5 bases, with 18 bases left in between. CDR3 size: 15 residues. Germline CDR1 reads SGHTA; CDR2 reads FQGTGA. The CDR3 here is CASSLHGGSGTEAFF. CDR3 sequence (DNA): TGTGCCAGCAGCCTACATGGGGGGAGTGGGACTGAAGCTTTCTTT.

CDR3 in amino acids: CASNLQFRAGTGELFF. CDR3 in DNA: TGTGCCAGCAACTTACAGTTCAGGGCAGGCACCGGGGAGCTGTTTTTT. V gene TRBV6-6 combines with J gene TRBJ2-2; D might be TRBD1 (5 bases). Germline CDR1 MNHNY, CDR2 SVGAGI (reference sequence). There are 16 residues in the CDR3. V dropped 7 bases and J dropped 4 bases, with 19 bases sitting between them.

The rearrangement joins TRBV7-2 to TRBJ1-2; 9 positions match TRBD1. The CDR3 is 15 amino acids. Germline values: CDR1 SGHTA, CDR2 FQGNSA. Trimming removed 5 bases from V and 4 bases from J; junction bases left unmatched: 8. This CDR3 reads CASSLGGDRVYGYTF. The DNA for the CDR3 is TGTGCCAGCAGCCTAGGTGGGGACAGGGTCTATGGCTACACCTTC.

The chain combines TRBV9 with TRBJ1-2, with D perhaps TRBD1 (6 bases). Germline V gene sequence: CDR1 SGDLS, CDR2 YYNGEE. The CDR3 is made up of 14 amino acids. V was pared by 0 bases and J by 7 bases, with 13 bases between. The CDR3 DNA is TGTGCCAGCAGCGTAGCACAGGGTGTTGGTGGCTACACCTTC. Amino acid sequence: CASSVAQGVGGYTF. The entire variable domain, with the rest obtained from reference TRBV9 and TRBJ1-2, is as follows: DSGVTQTPKHLITATGQRVTLRCSPRSGDLSVYWYQQSLDQGLQFLIQYYNGEERAKGNILERFSAQQFPDLHSELNLSSLELGDSALYFCASSVAQGVGGYTFGSGTRLTVV.

Of note for this clone: Compared with germline, one end of the junction differs, possibly owing to a read error. The rearrangement joins TRBV7-9 to TRBJ2-2; the D gene is possibly TRBD1 (6 bases). CDR1 and CDR2 (germline): SEHNR, FQNEAQ (reference sequence). The CDR3 loop spans 13 amino acids. As DNA, the CDR3 is TGTTCCAGCAGCTTAGAAGGGGGCGGGGAGCTGTTTTTT. Residues: CSSSLEGGGELFF.

The chain links TRBV28 to TRBJ2-7; possible D gene TRBD2, 6 bases. Deletions cut 5 bases from V and 7 bases from J, with 15 bases between. Germline values: CDR1 MDHEN, CDR2 SYDVKM. This CDR3 region has 13 residues. The CDR3 is CASSSGSVAEQYF. CDR3 sequence (DNA): TGTGCCAGCAGTAGCGGGTCCGTCGCGGAGCAGTACTTC. Full variable domain (missing parts from reference TRBV28 and TRBJ2-7): DVKVTQSSRYLVKRTGEKVFLECVQDMDHENMFWYRQDPGLGLRLIYFSYDVKMKEKGDIPEGYSVSREKKERFSLILESASTNQTSMYLCASSSGSVAEQYFGPGTRLTVT.

The CDR3 loop reads CASSIESGVSGNTIYF. The CDR3 DNA sequence: TGTGCCAGTAGTATAGAGTCGGGAGTTTCTGGAAACACCATATATTTT. The chain links TRBV19 to TRBJ1-3, with no clear D. Germline CDR1 and CDR2: LNHDA and SQIVND (reference sequence). CDR3 size: 16 residues. V was trimmed by 0 bases and J by 1 base, leaving 10 bases between them.

This chain links TRBV7-9 with TRBJ1-1, with a weak D call TRBD1 (5 bases). The CDR3 sequence is 12 residues long. Looked up from germline, CDR1 is SEHNR and CDR2 is FQNEAQ (reference sequence). Trimming left V 4 bases short and J 3 bases short, with 6 bases between. The CDR3 region is CASSSTDTEAFF. CDR3 nucleotide sequence: TGTGCCAGCAGCTCGACAGACACTGAAGCTTTCTTT. The variable domain in full, completed from reference TRBV7-9 and TRBJ1-1, reads DTGVSQNPRHKITKRGQNVTFRCDPISEHNRLYWYRQTLGQGPEFLTYFQNEAQLEKSRLLSDRFSAERPKGSFSTLEIQRTEQGDSAMYLCASSSTDTEAFFGQGTRLTVV.

The chain has TRBV11-2 and TRBJ2-7; TRBD1 matches at 8 bases. V shed 1 base and J 7 bases; nucleotides not matched to a gene: 6. The CDR3 extends over 14 amino acids. Germline CDR1 reads SGHAT; CDR2 reads FQNNGV. CDR3 in DNA: TGTGCCAGCAGCTTAGTACAGGGGGGAGCGGAGCAGTACTTC. Residues: CASSLVQGGAEQYF.

This clone showed up just once. The chain employs TRBV29-1 and TRBJ1-1; no firm D call. Trimming shortened V by 2 bases and J by 0 bases, and 10 bases separated the two germline ends. Germline CDR1 is SQVTM and CDR2 is ANQGSEA. The CDR3 covers 14 residues. CDR3 amino acids: CSVEKLGMNTEAFF. The CDR3 DNA is TGCAGCGTTGAAAAACTGGGCATGAACACTGAAGCTTTCTTT. Drawing the rest from reference TRBV29-1 and TRBJ1-1, the complete variable domain is SAVISQKPSRDICQRGTSLTIQCQVDSQVTMMFWYRQQPGQSLTLIATANQGSEATYESGFVIDKFPISRPNLTFSTLTVSNMSPEDSSIYLCSVEKLGMNTEAFFGQGTRLTVV.

This rearrangement joins TRBV10-1 to TRBJ2-2; 10 nucleotides line up with TRBD2. V was pared by 4 bases and J by 2 bases, with 4 bases of the junction left unmatched. CDR1 WNHNN and CDR2 SYGVQD come from the germline V gene (reference sequence). The CDR3 spans 16 residues. CDR3 coding DNA: TGCGCCAGCAGTGCCGGACTAGCGGTTAACACCGGGGAGCTGTTTTTT. Its translation is CASSAGLAVNTGELFF.

The chain carries TRBV12-5 and TRBJ1-1, with a possible D match to TRBD1 (5 bases). CDR1 and CDR2 (germline): LGHNT, FRNRAP. This CDR3 contains 16 residues. Between the trimmed V and J ends, which lost 4 bases and 2 bases, there was a span of 17 bases. The CDR3 DNA sequence: TGTGCTAGTGGTTCGGACATGGCCTCCCTTAACACTGAAGCTTTCTTT. Translating gives CASGSDMASLNTEAFF. Combining the CDR3 with reference TRBV12-5 and TRBJ1-1 gives the whole variable domain DARVTQTPRHKVTEMGQEVTMRCQPILGHNTVFWYRQTMMQGLELLAYFRNRAPLDDSGMPKDRFSAEMPDATLATLKIQPSEPRDSAVYFCASGSDMASLNTEAFFGQGTRLTVV.

This clone appeared a few times. V and J are TRBV10-3 and TRBJ1-2; D is undetermined. The CDR3 length is 13 residues. Germline CDR1 and CDR2: ENHRY and SYGVKD. The V gene lost 3 bases and the J gene lost 5 bases, with 10 bases spanning the gap. CDR3 coding DNA: TGTGCCATCAGTGACGGGGTTTCGTATGGCTACACCTTC. Amino acid sequence: CAISDGVSYGYTF.

A few counts support this clone. V and J are TRBV16 and TRBJ2-5; possible D gene TRBD1, 6 bases. Gene TRBJ2-7 matches the end of the DNA better, so the J call may be wrong. Germline V gene sequence: CDR1 KGHSY, CDR2 FQNENV. The CDR3 is 13 amino acids. The CDR3 protein is CASSQSRGYEQYF. The CDR3 region has the DNA TGTGCCAGCAGCCAATCCAGGGGCTACGAGCAGTACTTC.

The chain has TRBV7-9 and TRBJ1-3; D uncertain. V dropped 3 bases and J dropped 0 bases, with 6 bases sitting between them. Looked up from germline, CDR1 is SEHNR and CDR2 is FQNEAQ (reference sequence). This CDR3 is 14 amino acids long. CDR3 DNA: TGTGCCAGCAGCTTGGCTCTCTCTGGAAACACCATATATTTT. The encoded protein is CASSLALSGNTIYF.

This clone was seen a handful of times. The chain combines TRBV19 with TRBJ2-3; D gene ambiguous. There are 13 residues in the CDR3. The germline V gene has CDR1 LNHDA and CDR2 SQIVND (reference sequence). Trimming took 2 bases from V and 5 from J, leaving 8 bases between them. The CDR3 spells CASSISDLDTQYF. In DNA, the CDR3 is TGTGCCAGTAGTATATCAGATCTAGATACGCAGTATTTT.